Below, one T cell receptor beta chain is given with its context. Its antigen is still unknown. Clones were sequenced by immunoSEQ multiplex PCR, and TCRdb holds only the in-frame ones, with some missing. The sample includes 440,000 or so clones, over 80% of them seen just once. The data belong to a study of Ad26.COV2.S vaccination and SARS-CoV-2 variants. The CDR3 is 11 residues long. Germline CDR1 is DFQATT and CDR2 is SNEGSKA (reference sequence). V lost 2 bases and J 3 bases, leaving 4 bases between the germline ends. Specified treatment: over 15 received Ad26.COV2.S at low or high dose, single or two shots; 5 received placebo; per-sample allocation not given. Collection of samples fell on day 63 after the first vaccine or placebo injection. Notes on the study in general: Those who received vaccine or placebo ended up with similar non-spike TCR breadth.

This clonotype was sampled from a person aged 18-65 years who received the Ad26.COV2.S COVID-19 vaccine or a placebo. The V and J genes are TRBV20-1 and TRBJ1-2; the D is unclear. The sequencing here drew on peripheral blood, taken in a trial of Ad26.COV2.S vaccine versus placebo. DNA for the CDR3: TGCAGTGCTAGATGGGACTATGGCTACACCTTC. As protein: CSARWDYGYTF.